This T cell receptor (beta chain) was profiled in a study of T-cell reconstitution after alpha-beta-depleted transplantation in children. This CDR3 is built from 16 residues. V was pared by 0 bases and J by 0 bases, with 3 bases of the junction left unmatched. Germline V gene sequence: CDR1 SGHRS, CDR2 YFSETQ. This clonotype was found a few times. Its target is not known. Whole-study results and caveats: Day-60 TCRbeta diversity that was high in some patients was derived from surviving recipient T cells and thymic progenitors. One year post-transplant, T-cell counts and diversity were largely derived from T cells produced anew.

Preparation of the TCRbeta library involved a method that used unique molecular identifiers. TCRdb re-called the PCR reads through MiXCR, storing one row per CDR3 protein. The sample has a few hundred thousand distinct CDR3 sequences, 27% seen once. The J gene is TRBJ2-1, the V gene TRBV5-1; 7 bases fit TRBD1. The sample consisted of PBMCs, taken before TCRalphabeta/CD19-depleted stem cell transplant. This TCR derives from a boy younger than two with Wiskott-Aldrich syndrome, due to receive a stem cell transplant. The DNA of the CDR3 is TGCGCCAGCAGCTTGGACCGGGACAGCTCCTACAATGAGCAGTTCTTC. The encoded protein is CASSLDRDSSYNEQFF.